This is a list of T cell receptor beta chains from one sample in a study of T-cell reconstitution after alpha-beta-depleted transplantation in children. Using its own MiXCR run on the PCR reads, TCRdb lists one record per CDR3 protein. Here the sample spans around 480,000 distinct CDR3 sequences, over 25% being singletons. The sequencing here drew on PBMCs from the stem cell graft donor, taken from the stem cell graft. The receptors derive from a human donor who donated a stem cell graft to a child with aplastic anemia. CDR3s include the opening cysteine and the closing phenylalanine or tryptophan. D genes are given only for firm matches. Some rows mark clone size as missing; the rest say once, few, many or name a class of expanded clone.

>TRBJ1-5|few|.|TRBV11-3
CASTTQDRRQGNQPQHF
TGTGCCAGCACCACGCAGGATCGTAGGCAGGGTAATCAGCCCCAGCATTTT
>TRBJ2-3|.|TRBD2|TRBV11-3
CASSSRGLVGTDTQYF
TGTGCCAGCAGCTCTAGGGGACTAGTCGGCACAGATACGCAGTATTTT
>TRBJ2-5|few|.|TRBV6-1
CASSSGTREETQYF
TGTGCCAGCAGCTCCGGGACGAGGGAAGAGACCCAGTACTTC
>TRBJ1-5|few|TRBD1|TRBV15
CATSRDSSNQPQHF
TGTGCCACCAGTCGGGACAGTAGCAATCAGCCCCAGCATTTT
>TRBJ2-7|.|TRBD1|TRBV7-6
CASSLVGDRAHEQYF
TGTGCCAGCAGCTTAGTCGGGGACAGGGCCCACGAGCAGTACTTC
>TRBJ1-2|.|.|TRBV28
CASSLLDYGYTF
TGTGCCAGCAGTTTGTTGGACTATGGCTACACCTTC
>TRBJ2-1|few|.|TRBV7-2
CASSSRPRVEQFF
TGTGCCAGCAGCTCCCGACCCCGTGTTGAGCAGTTCTTC
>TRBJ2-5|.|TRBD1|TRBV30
CAWIKTGSQETQYF
TGTGCCTGGATAAAGACAGGGAGCCAAGAGACCCAGTACTTC
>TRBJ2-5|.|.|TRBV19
CASSRQIQETQYF
TGTGCCAGTAGTAGGCAGATACAAGAGACCCAGTACTTC
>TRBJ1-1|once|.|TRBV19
CASSISGVRTEAFF
TGTGCCAGTAGTATATCCGGGGTACGGACTGAAGCTTTCTTT
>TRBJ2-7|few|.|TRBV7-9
CASSYEQVTGYEQYF
TGTGCCAGCAGCTACGAACAGGTTACGGGCTACGAGCAGTACTTC
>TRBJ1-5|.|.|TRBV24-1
CATSDSEVRAQPQHF
TGTGCCACCAGTGATTCCGAGGTGCGCGCTCAGCCCCAGCATTTT